This T cell receptor beta chain was sequenced during a study of T-cell memory formation after mild COVID-19. This CDR3 has 17 amino acids. The trim removed 5 bases at V and 3 bases at J, leaving 11 bases unmatched. Germline V CDR1 and CDR2: PRHDT, FYEKMQ (reference sequence). MiXCR, applied by TCRdb to the 5' RACE reads, yields one record per CDR3 protein. Among approximately 390,000 distinct CDR3 sequences listed, approximately 16% were seen once. The chain has TRBV13 and TRBJ2-1, with 9 bases matching TRBD1. This TCR derives from a man between 18 and 35 years old who had mild COVID-19 (a few samples of this study predate the infection). Cell type and time point are not known. The sequencing input was PBMCs or a T cell subset sorted from them (not recorded which). CDR3 amino acids: CASSPGTGTTLYNEQFF. In DNA form, the CDR3 reads TGTGCCAGCAGCCCGGGGACAGGGACAACCCTCTACAATGAGCAGTTCTTC.